This T cell receptor (beta chain) comes out of a study of cytomegalovirus exposure and HLA in healthy donors. This clone was detected only once. The PCR was carried out with 60 Vbeta primers and 13 Jbeta primers. The assay was immunoSEQ multiplex PCR, and TCRdb's table has in-frame clones only and misses some. Altogether more than 150,000 clones are present, 80% being singletons, with the ten largest covering less than 2%. CDR1 MNHNY and CDR2 SVGAGI come from the germline V gene (reference sequence). This CDR3 contains 14 residues. Trimming left V 10 bases short and J 3 bases short, with 19 bases between.

The chain uses TRBV6-6 and TRBJ2-7; no clear D. Source material: PBMCs. The source is a woman aged 25 to 39 in good health and CMV-seronegative. The CDR3 DNA is TGTGCCATCTCAGCAGGTACGAGTCGCTACGAGCAGTACTTC. Its protein is CAISAGTSRYEQYF.